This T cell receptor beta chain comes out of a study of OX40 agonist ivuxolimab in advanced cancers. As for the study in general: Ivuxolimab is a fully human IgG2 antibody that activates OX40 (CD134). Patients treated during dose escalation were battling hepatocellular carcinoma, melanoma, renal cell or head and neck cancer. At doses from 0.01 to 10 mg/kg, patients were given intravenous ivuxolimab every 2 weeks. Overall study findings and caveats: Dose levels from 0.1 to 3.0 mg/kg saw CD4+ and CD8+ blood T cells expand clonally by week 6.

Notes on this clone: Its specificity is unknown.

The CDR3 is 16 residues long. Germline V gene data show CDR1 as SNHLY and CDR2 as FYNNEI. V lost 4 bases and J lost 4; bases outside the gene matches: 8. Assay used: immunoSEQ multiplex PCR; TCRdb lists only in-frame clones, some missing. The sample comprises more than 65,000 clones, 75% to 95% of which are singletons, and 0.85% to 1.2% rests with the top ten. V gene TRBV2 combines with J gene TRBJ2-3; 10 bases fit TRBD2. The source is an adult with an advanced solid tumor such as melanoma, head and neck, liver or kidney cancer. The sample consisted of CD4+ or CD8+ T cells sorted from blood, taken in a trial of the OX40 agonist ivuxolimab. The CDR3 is CASSAASGSRSDTQYF. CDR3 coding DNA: TGTGCCAGCAGTGCTGCTAGCGGGAGTAGGTCAGATACGCAGTATTTT.